This T cell receptor beta chain is drawn from a study of blood T cell repertoires in COVID-19. About the research overall: Nucleic acid was either cDNA or gDNA, and it came from T cells, B-cell-depleted T cells, or PBMCs.

The cohort comprised adults aged 18 to 89 years residing in some 24 US areas. Grouping used clinical history reported by participants in a survey and questionnaire. Trimming removed 0 bases at V and 6 bases at J, with 8 bases between. This CDR3 contains 13 residues. Germline V gives CDR1 SGDLS, CDR2 YYNGEE. Repertoires were generated with immunoSEQ multiplex PCR, while TCRdb's copy carries only in-frame clones and drops some. The sample records fewer than 200,000 clones, roughly 87% being singletons. This chain connects TRBV9 to TRBJ2-3, with D tentatively TRBD1 (5 bases). The TCR comes from a human donor with acute COVID-19. The donor label of this sample is uncertain. Sequenced input: PBMCs or T cells enriched from blood (not recorded which). The CDR3 DNA reads as TGTGCCAGCAGCGTAGAGGGGTTCGATACGCAGTATTTT. Translating gives CASSVEGFDTQYF.